This TCR beta chain emerged from a study of T cell responses to AZD1222 COVID-19 vaccine. The CDR3 has 15 amino acids. The V segment lost 6 bases and the J segment 3 bases; nucleotides outside the gene matches: 10. Germline assignment: CDR1 MDHEN and CDR2 SYDVKM. Study-wide results and caveats: Spike-specific TCR breadth rose after two AZD1222 doses, and depth rose as well. The sample set comprised mostly white British donors with more females, and clonal diversity was possibly underestimated.

As regards this clone: The antigen is unknown.

Only in-frame clones appear in the TCRdb table, and some are missing; sequencing was by immunoSEQ multiplex PCR. The table lists about 45,000 clones, around three quarters of them singletons. Here the sequenced sample was peripheral blood, taken on day 0 of AZD1222 vaccination. The clonotype was recovered from an adult in good health. This chain links TRBV28 with TRBJ2-5; 7 bases line up with TRBD2. CDR3 protein: CASSIGGSGEETQYF. CDR3 sequence (DNA): TGTGCCAGCAGCATAGGTGGGAGCGGGGAAGAGACCCAGTACTTC. Drawing the rest from reference TRBV28 and TRBJ2-5, the complete variable domain is DVKVTQSSRYLVKRTGEKVFLECVQDMDHENMFWYRQDPGLGLRLIYFSYDVKMKEKGDIPEGYSVSREKKERFSLILESASTNQTSMYLCASSIGGSGEETQYFGPGTRLLVL.